One sample yielded the 24 T cell receptor beta chains listed below, sequenced in a study of blood T cell repertoires in COVID-19. Sequencing was performed with immunoSEQ multiplex PCR; in TCRdb, only in-frame clones are kept and a portion is missing. The sample records 120,000 to 150,000 clones, around four fifths being singletons. Sequencing was carried out using PBMCs or T cells enriched from blood (not recorded which). These receptor sequences come from a woman aged 50 to 60 with acute COVID-19.

The chain couples TRBV2 to TRBJ1-5; maybe TRBD1 (5 bases). Trimming removed 6 bases at V and 4 bases at J, with 10 bases between. Germline lookup yields CDR1 SNHLY and CDR2 FYNNEI. This CDR3 contains 13 residues. The CDR3 sequence: CASRHRSNQPQHF. For the CDR3, the DNA is TGTGCCAGCAGGCACAGGTCAAATCAGCCCCAGCATTTT.

This rearrangement joins TRBV30 to TRBJ1-3; the D is unclear. Between the trimmed V and J ends, which lost 3 bases and 4 bases, there was a span of 4 bases. The CDR3 has 11 residues. In germline, CDR1 is GTSNPN, CDR2 SVGIG (reference sequence). DNA of the CDR3: TGTGCCTGGAGCCGGGGAAACACCATATATTTT. As protein: CAWSRGNTIYF.

This clone was recorded once. The CDR3 coding sequence is TGTGCCTGGAGTGTACAACTTGGCGGGGTGTCCTATAATTCACCCCTCCACTTT. Amino acid sequence: CAWSVQLGGVSYNSPLHF. The rearrangement links TRBV30 to TRBJ1-6; D is unresolved. The CDR3 spans 18 residues. Trimming removed 0 bases from V and 1 base from J, with 16 bases in between. Germline CDR1 GTSNPN, CDR2 SVGIG (reference sequence).

The sample holds one count of this clone. The genes are TRBV6-5 and TRBJ1-1; D perhaps matches TRBD1 (5 bases). The germline V and J ends were trimmed by 7 bases and 0 bases, with 12 bases remaining between them. The CDR3 is 14 residues long. Germline CDR1 MNHEY, CDR2 SVGAGI. For the CDR3, the DNA is TGTGCCAGCACCACAGCGGGGGTGAACACTGAAGCTTTCTTT. This codes for CASTTAGVNTEAFF.

The chain joins TRBV11-2 to TRBJ1-6; D is uncertain. Germline loops: CDR1 SGHAT, CDR2 FQNNGV. V lost 5 bases to trimming and J lost 6 bases, with 14 bases between them. The CDR3 covers 15 residues. The CDR3 bases are TGTGCCAGCAGCAGCGGGCAGAGTACTAATTCACCCCTCCACTTT. Encoded protein: CASSSGQSTNSPLHF. The full variable domain, completed using reference TRBV11-2 and TRBJ1-6, is EAGVAQSPRYKIIEKRQSVAFWCNPISGHATLYWYQQILGQGPKLLIQFQNNGVVDDSQLPKDRFSAERLKGVDSTLKIQPAKLEDSAVYLCASSSGQSTNSPLHFGNGTRLTVT.

The chain links TRBV12-3 or TRBV12-4 to TRBJ2-5; D is uncertain. This CDR3 has 12 amino acids. The ends were cut back, 3 bases at V and 2 bases at J, with 4 bases in the middle. The CDR3: CASSLTQETQYF. The CDR3 coding sequence is TGTGCCAGCAGTTTGACACAAGAGACCCAGTACTTC.

This clone has a count of ten or more. The gene calls are TRBV15 and TRBJ1-1, with no clear D. CDR1 and CDR2 (germline): LNHNV, YYDKDF (reference sequence). This CDR3 comprises 13 residues. The germline V and J ends were trimmed by 3 bases and 4 bases, with 9 bases remaining between them. CDR3 nucleotide sequence: TGTGCCACCAGCAGCGAGAGGAGCACTGAAGCTTTCTTT. The encoded protein is CATSSERSTEAFF.

The chain links TRBV28 to TRBJ1-4, with 8 bases aligning to TRBD1. CDR3 length: 14 amino acids. Germline values: CDR1 MDHEN, CDR2 SYDVKM. Losses at the gene ends were 6 bases for V and 6 bases for J; bases not matched to a gene: 6. CDR3 region: CASRTGQVDEKLFF. The DNA of the CDR3 is TGTGCCAGCAGAACGGGACAGGTTGATGAAAAACTGTTTTTT.

The chain combines TRBV9 with TRBJ1-1; TRBD1 matches at 7 bases. The V segment lost 3 bases and the J segment 5 bases; nucleotides outside the gene matches: 13. Germline-derived CDR1 and CDR2 are SGDLS and YYNGEE. This CDR3 has 16 residues. CDR3 nucleotides: TGTGCCAGCAGCGAAACTCCACAGGGGCCTGGGACTGAAGCTTTCTTT. Translation gives CASSETPQGPGTEAFF.

V usage is TRBV24-1 and J usage is TRBJ2-1, with 8 nucleotides matching TRBD2. J gave up 8 bases and V 4 bases, and 6 bases lay outside the gene matches. CDR3 size: 14 residues. From germline, CDR1 is KGHDR and CDR2 SFDVKD. This CDR3 reads CATSEPGGRHEQFF. In DNA, the CDR3 is TGTGCCACCAGTGAGCCGGGAGGGCGGCATGAGCAGTTCTTC.

The rearrangement uses TRBV5-1 and TRBJ2-1; the D gene is possibly TRBD2 (5 bases). The V end lost 4 bases, the J end lost 0 bases, and 11 bases lay between the germline ends. CDR1 is SGHRS and CDR2 is YFSETQ in the germline V gene. The CDR3 contains 15 residues. DNA for the CDR3: TGCGCCAGCAGCGGAGGAAGGAGCTCCTACAATGAGCAGTTCTTC. Translation gives CASSGGRSSYNEQFF.

Only one count was recorded for this clone. This chain joins TRBV5-1 and TRBJ2-1, with 10 bases aligning to TRBD2. The V and J ends lost 1 base and 8 bases, in that order; junction bases with no gene match: 6. The CDR3 has 15 amino acids. CDR1 SGHRS and CDR2 YFSETQ come from the germline V gene. The CDR3 coding sequence is TGCGCCAGCAGCTTGTTCCGGCTAGCGGGAGATGAGCAGTTCTTC. Translated, it gives CASSLFRLAGDEQFF. Supplemented by reference TRBV5-1 and TRBJ2-1, the full variable domain reads KAGVTQTPRYLIKTRGQQVTLSCSPISGHRSVSWYQQTPGQGLQFLFEYFSETQRNKGNFPGRFSGRQFSNSRSEMNVSTLELGDSALYLCASSLFRLAGDEQFFGPGTRLTVL.

The CDR3 region is CATSGGGLAGFEQFF. As DNA, the CDR3 is TGTGCCACCAGCGGGGGCGGGCTAGCGGGATTTGAGCAGTTCTTC. This chain links TRBV15 with TRBJ2-1; 9 positions match TRBD2. CDR1 LNHNV and CDR2 YYDKDF come from the germline V gene (reference sequence). This CDR3 region has 15 residues. V was pared by 5 bases and J by 9 bases, with 11 bases of the junction left unmatched.

This rearrangement joins TRBV20-1 to TRBJ2-5; 7 nucleotides align to TRBD2. The germline V gene has CDR1 DFQATT and CDR2 SNEGSKA (reference sequence). V shed 3 bases, J shed 4 bases, and the junction held 8 bases outside the gene matches. This CDR3 region has 14 residues. The CDR3 spells CSASSRGRGETQYF. In nucleotides, the CDR3 is TGCAGTGCTAGTTCTCGCGGGAGAGGAGAGACCCAGTACTTC.

The genes are TRBV2 and TRBJ2-7, with D tentatively TRBD2 (5 bases). The ends were cut back, 5 bases at V and 2 bases at J, with 10 bases in the middle. CDR1 and CDR2 from the germline V gene are SNHLY and FYNNEI. The CDR3 consists of 13 residues. This chain's CDR3 is CASSYTGAYEQYF. In nucleotides, the CDR3 is TGTGCCAGCAGTTATACCGGGGCCTACGAGCAGTACTTC.

This chain uses TRBV5-1 with TRBJ1-2, with D perhaps TRBD1 (6 bases). CDR1 is SGHRS, CDR2 YFSETQ, per germline. CDR3 length equals 13 residues. V gave up 6 bases and J gave up 3 bases, with 12 bases separating them. CDR3 protein: CASTVTGHYGYTF. In DNA form, the CDR3 reads TGCGCCAGCACCGTTACAGGGCACTATGGCTACACCTTC.

Remarks on this clone: A junction boundary mismatches the germline segment, possibly from a read error. The chain uses TRBV2 and TRBJ2-2, with D unclear. Germline loops: CDR1 SNHLY, CDR2 FYNNEI. The CDR3 is made up of 15 amino acids. This chain's CDR3 is CASRERRGNTGELFF. CDR3 coding DNA: TGTGCCAGCCGTGAGAGGAGAGGGAACACCGGGGAGCTGTTTTTT.

The gene calls are TRBV11-3 and TRBJ1-1; 7 bases map to TRBD1. From germline, CDR1 is SGHNT and CDR2 YENEEA. The CDR3 runs 15 residues. Trimming cost V 1 base and J 4 bases; bases outside gene matches: 6. The CDR3 protein is CASSLVTRGVTEAFF. In DNA, the CDR3 is TGTGCCAGCAGCTTAGTTACCAGGGGGGTCACTGAAGCTTTCTTT. The variable domain in full, with the rest retrieved from reference TRBV11-3 and TRBJ1-1, is EAGVVQSPRYKIIEKKQPVAFWCNPISGHNTLYWYLQNLGQGPELLIRYENEEAVDDSQLPKDRFSAERLKGVDSTLKIQPAELGDSAVYLCASSLVTRGVTEAFFGQGTRLTVV.

The chain recombines TRBV5-8 with TRBJ2-5, with D possibly TRBD1 on 6 matching bases. V lost 1 base, J lost 5 bases, and 12 bases lay in between. The germline V gene encodes CDR1 SGHTS and CDR2 YDEGEE. This CDR3 contains 14 residues. CDR3 sequence (DNA): TGTGCCAGCAGCTTGACAGGGCACGGGGAGACCCAGTACTTC. Protein sequence: CASSLTGHGETQYF.

This clone was seen only a few times. The chain is built from TRBV4-1 and TRBJ2-5; the match to TRBD2 covers 10 bases. The CDR3 totals 18 residues. J gave up 5 bases and V 6 bases, and 18 bases lay outside the gene matches. Germline CDR1 and CDR2: MGHRA and YSYEKL. CDR3 in amino acids: CASRQTRGSGLARETQYF. The CDR3 DNA reads as TGCGCCAGCAGGCAAACCCGGGGATCGGGACTAGCGAGGGAGACCCAGTACTTC.

The rearrangement links TRBV4-2 to TRBJ1-5; 7 nucleotides line up with TRBD1. Germline V CDR1 and CDR2: LGHNA, YNFKEQ. The CDR3 spans 15 residues. V lost 1 base and J lost 3; bases outside the gene matches: 3. For the CDR3, the DNA is TGTGCCAGCAGCCAAGGACAGGGCTTCAATCAGCCCCAGCATTTT. Protein: CASSQGQGFNQPQHF.

The chain couples TRBV10-2 to TRBJ2-4; 12 nucleotides line up with TRBD1. The length of the CDR3 is 17 residues. Looked up from germline, CDR1 is WSHSY and CDR2 is SAAADI. Trimming at V came to 6 bases and at J to 0 bases, leaving 6 bases not matched to a gene. In nucleotides, the CDR3 is TGCGCCAGCAGGCGGGGACAGGGGGCCTCAGCCAAAAACATTCAGTACTTC. Translating it yields CASRRGQGASAKNIQYF.

V is TRBV7-2 and J is TRBJ2-5, with 7 positions matching TRBD2. The CDR3 is 15 residues long. From germline, CDR1 is SGHTA and CDR2 FQGNSA. The ends lost 5 bases at V and 5 bases at J; junction bases unmatched: 11. The CDR3 nucleotides read TGTGCCAGCAGCCCCCCCTGGGCGGGAGCGGAGACCCAGTACTTC. It specifies CASSPPWAGAETQYF.

This clone was counted a single time. The chain employs TRBV2 and TRBJ2-1; D perhaps matches TRBD2 (5 bases). CDR1 is SNHLY, CDR2 FYNNEI, per germline. Trimming stripped 6 bases from V and 7 bases from J, with 10 bases between. This CDR3 is built from 12 residues. Here the CDR3 reads CASREVRNEQFF. DNA of the CDR3: TGTGCCAGCAGGGAGGTCAGGAATGAGCAGTTCTTC.